These 10 T cell receptor beta chains were all obtained from the same sample, sequenced in a study of T-cell memory formation after mild COVID-19. TCRdb independently ran MiXCR on the 5' RACE reads; one entry per CDR3 protein. The data show 550,000 to 650,000 distinct CDR3 sequences, with around 16% seen just once and approximately 8.1% held by the top ten. Sequencing used PBMCs or a T cell subset sorted from them (not recorded which). These receptors originate from an adult woman who had mild COVID-19 (a few samples of this study predate the infection). Cell type and time point are not known.

The chain carries TRBV29-1 and TRBJ2-5; TRBD1 is a possible D gene (6 bases). This CDR3 is built from 13 residues. Germline V CDR1 and CDR2: SQVTM, ANQGSEA. CDR3 protein: CSLTFRGQETQYF. CDR3 nucleotide sequence: TGCAGTCTCACTTTCAGGGGCCAAGAGACCCAGTACTTC.

This clonotype was counted only a few times. J is TRBJ2-1 and V is TRBV7-9; 8 bases map to TRBD2. V was clipped by 1 base and J by 9 bases; unmatched bases: 8. Germline loops: CDR1 SEHNR, CDR2 FQNEAQ (reference sequence). This CDR3 has 15 amino acids. This CDR3 reads CASSLDSGGKFEQFF. CDR3 bases: TGTGCCAGCAGCTTAGATTCGGGGGGGAAATTTGAGCAGTTCTTC.

The gene calls are TRBV9 and TRBJ2-7, with a weak D call TRBD2 (5 bases). The germline CDR1 and CDR2 sequences are SGDLS and YYNGEE. The length of the CDR3 is 15 residues. V lost 0 bases, J lost 1 base, and 11 bases lay in between. This chain's CDR3 is CASSVEGSGSYEQYF. As DNA, the CDR3 is TGTGCCAGCAGCGTAGAAGGGTCGGGGTCCTACGAGCAGTACTTC.

This clonotype has a handful of counts. The chain employs TRBV24-1 and TRBJ1-3; D gene unclear. The CDR3 is 13 residues long. The V and J ends lost 8 bases and 2 bases respectively, with 9 bases between them. Germline CDR1 KGHDR, CDR2 SFDVKD. This CDR3 reads CATNGPPGNTIYF. Here the CDR3 DNA reads TGTGCCACCAACGGTCCCCCTGGAAACACCATATATTTT.

This clonotype was found a few times. The chain joins TRBV6-6 to TRBJ2-7; 9 nucleotides align to TRBD2. V lost 4 bases and J lost 6; bases outside the gene matches: 10. Germline lookup yields CDR1 MNHNY and CDR2 SVGAGI (reference sequence). The CDR3 is 15 residues long. CDR3 sequence reads: CASSSASGEPVEQYF. CDR3 nucleotide sequence: TGTGCCAGCAGTTCGGCTAGCGGGGAGCCCGTCGAGCAGTACTTC.

CDR3 bases: TGTGCCAGCAGCGTAGAGGTCGGGAGGAGAGAGACCCAGTACTTC. It codes for CASSVEVGRRETQYF. The rearrangement links TRBV9 to TRBJ2-5; 7 positions match TRBD2. The CDR3 sequence is 15 residues long. Germline CDR1 SGDLS, CDR2 YYNGEE. Unmatched junction bases numbered 6, after V lost 0 bases and J lost 4 bases.

This chain uses TRBV14 with TRBJ2-1; 10 bases are a match to TRBD2. CDR3 length: 16 residues. CDR1 is SGHDN and CDR2 is FVKESK in the germline V gene. V trimming: 1 base; J trimming: 15 bases; junction bases outside the gene matches: 15. CDR3 nucleotides: TGTGCCAGCAGCCAAGTGAATCGGCTAGCGGGAGTCCTTCTGTTCTTC. Residues: CASSQVNRLAGVLLFF.

This chain links TRBV7-9 with TRBJ2-3; 8 bases map to TRBD1. V was clipped by 5 bases and J by 5 bases; unmatched bases: 9. The CDR3 loop spans 15 amino acids. Germline CDR1 and CDR2: SEHNR and FQNEAQ (reference sequence). Written as DNA, the CDR3 is TGTGCCAGCAGCCCCGGGACAGGCGGGATAGATACGCAGTATTTT. Protein: CASSPGTGGIDTQYF.

Regarding this clonotype: This clone may be a read error of a much larger clone one base away. The genes are TRBV5-1 and TRBJ2-6; D is ambiguous. Germline CDR1 and CDR2: SGHRS and YFSETQ. The CDR3 contains 16 residues. Trimming took off 0 bases at V and 0 bases at J, with 7 bases between the two ends. This chain's CDR3 is CASSLGAHSGANVLTF. CDR3 nucleotides: TGCGCCAGCAGCTTGGGGGCCCACTCTGGGGCCAACGTCCTGACTTTC.

This clonotype was found a few times. The chain has TRBV6-6 and TRBJ2-3; 14 bases are shared with TRBD2. The CDR3 has 20 residues. Germline CDR1 MNHNY, CDR2 SVGAGI (reference sequence). Trimming took 2 bases from V and 3 from J; bases not matched to a gene: 13. DNA for the CDR3: TGTGCCAGCAGTTACGGGACTAGCGGGAGACCACGCAGGTCTACAGATACGCAGTATTTT. Translated, it gives CASSYGTSGRPRRSTDTQYF.